The 16 T cell receptor beta chains reported below all come from one sample, sequenced in a study of PD-1 blockade in classical Hodgkin lymphoma. Sequencing was performed with immunoSEQ multiplex PCR; in TCRdb, only in-frame clones are kept and a portion is missing. The sample includes some 41,000 clones, 76% of them seen just once. Every patient had relapsed following autologous stem cell transplantation, and cohorts differed in brentuximab vedotin exposure. The specimen comprised peripheral blood mononuclear cells (PBMCs), sampled at baseline. These receptors were obtained from a human donor with classical Hodgkin lymphoma.

This sequence joins TRBV5-1 and TRBJ1-2; D gene unclear. Trimming cost V 1 base and J 4 bases, with 14 bases left between them. The V gene's germline CDR1 is SGHRS and CDR2 YFSETQ. The CDR3 has 15 residues. CDR3 sequence reads: CASSLSTKPSYGYTF. The CDR3 region has the DNA TGCGCCAGCAGCTTGTCCACCAAGCCCTCCTATGGCTACACCTTC.

This clone qualifies as medium-sized. This sequence joins TRBV14 and TRBJ1-4; D might be TRBD1 (6 bases). Germline CDR1 SGHDN, CDR2 FVKESK. The CDR3 consists of 16 residues. V shed 4 bases and J shed 0 bases, with 12 bases lying between them. The CDR3 DNA is TGTGCCAGCAGCCTGACAGGAATCGCAACTAATGAAAAACTGTTTTTT. Its translation is CASSLTGIATNEKLFF.

As regards this clone: Other DNA sequences in this specimen translate into the identical CDR3. The V and J genes are TRBV5-4 and TRBJ1-2; tentative D call: TRBD1 (6 bases). The germline V gene encodes CDR1 SGHNT and CDR2 YYREEE (reference sequence). The CDR3 sequence is 14 residues long. The ends were cut back, 6 bases at V and 8 bases at J, with 20 bases in the middle. The CDR3: CASTTRGAGEGYTF. As DNA, the CDR3 is TGTGCCAGCACCACCCGGGGGGCCGGGGAGGGCTACACCTTC.

The CDR3 loop reads CASSRGAGGQGEEELFF. The CDR3 coding sequence is TGCGCCAGCAGCCGTGGGGCCGGGGGACAGGGGGAGGAGGAGCTGTTTTTT. The chain has TRBV4-3 and TRBJ2-2, with TRBD1 identical over 11 bases. Per the germline V gene, CDR1 is LGHNA and CDR2 is YSLEER. The CDR3 contains 17 residues. V dropped 4 bases and J dropped 10; count of bases not matched to a gene: 14.

The chain is built from TRBV6-1 and TRBJ1-2; D unresolved. The V gene's germline CDR1 is MNHNS and CDR2 SASEGT. The CDR3 covers 14 residues. Trimming cost V 1 base and J 6 bases, with 12 bases left between them. CDR3 amino acids: CASSEVGNLDGYTF. The CDR3 bases are TGTGCCAGCAGTGAAGTTGGCAATTTGGATGGCTACACCTTC.

This clone was observed a single time. The V and J genes are TRBV27 and TRBJ2-5; perhaps TRBD2 as D (7 bases). The germline gives CDR1 MNHEY, CDR2 SMNVEV (reference sequence). Trimming stripped 2 bases from V and 2 bases from J, with 18 bases between. The CDR3 covers 17 residues. CDR3 in amino acids: CASSLQPGGYSQETQYF. For the CDR3, the DNA is TGTGCCAGCAGTTTACAACCGGGGGGCTATTCTCAAGAGACCCAGTACTTC.

This sequence joins TRBV7-9 and TRBJ2-3; 9 bases are a match to TRBD2. Per the germline V gene, CDR1 is SEHNR and CDR2 is FQNEAQ (reference sequence). Losses at the gene ends were 5 bases for V and 3 bases for J; bases not matched to a gene: 6. This CDR3 is 15 amino acids long. The CDR3 sequence: CASSNSGRLTDTQYF. As DNA, the CDR3 is TGTGCCAGCAGCAACAGCGGGAGGTTGACAGATACGCAGTATTTT. Full variable domain (remainder filled in from reference TRBV7-9 and TRBJ2-3): DTGVSQNPRHKITKRGQNVTFRCDPISEHNRLYWYRQTLGQGPEFLTYFQNEAQLEKSRLLSDRFSAERPKGSFSTLEIQRTEQGDSAMYLCASSNSGRLTDTQYFGPGTRLTVL.

This rearrangement joins TRBV18 to TRBJ2-7, with 8 bases lining up with TRBD2. This CDR3 is 16 amino acids long. Germline V gives CDR1 KGHSH, CDR2 LQKENI. Trimming cost V 2 bases and J 0 bases; bases outside gene matches: 6. The CDR3 spells CASSPMAGGNSYEQYF. CDR3 sequence (DNA): TGTGCCAGCTCACCAATGGCGGGGGGAAACTCCTACGAGCAGTACTTC.

J is TRBJ2-5 and V is TRBV6-5; 9 bases map to TRBD1. Germline assignment: CDR1 MNHEY and CDR2 SVGAGI. V lost 6 bases and J lost 7; bases outside the gene matches: 12. The CDR3 runs 15 residues. CDR3 bases: TGTGCCAGCAGATACCGGGACAGGGACTTGGGGACCCAGTACTTC. Translated, it gives CASRYRDRDLGTQYF.

This chain joins TRBV5-1 and TRBJ1-4; no clear D gene. Trimming pared 4 bases from V and 0 bases from J, leaving 13 bases between. The CDR3 has 16 amino acids. The germline CDR1 and CDR2 sequences are SGHRS and YFSETQ. In DNA, the CDR3 is TGCGCCAGCAGCCCAGGATGGGCGGCAACTAATGAAAAACTGTTTTTT. It is translated as CASSPGWAATNEKLFF.

The J gene is TRBJ2-7, the V gene TRBV5-4; the match to TRBD1 covers 10 bases. Germline CDR1 and CDR2: SGHNT and YYREEE (reference sequence). V shed 2 bases and J 1 base; nucleotides not matched to a gene: 3. The CDR3 sequence is 15 residues long. The CDR3 region is CASSLSGQGSYEQYF. The DNA of the CDR3 is TGTGCCAGCAGCTTATCGGGACAGGGGTCCTACGAGCAGTACTTC.

V is TRBV28 and J is TRBJ2-7, with 8 bases matching TRBD1. CDR1 and CDR2 from the germline V gene are MDHEN and SYDVKM. The CDR3 extends over 14 amino acids. The V and J ends lost 6 bases and 3 bases, in that order; junction bases with no gene match: 7. The CDR3 reads CASSFRGRRYEQYF. The CDR3 coding sequence is TGTGCCAGCAGCTTCAGGGGGCGTCGCTACGAGCAGTACTTC.

The V call is TRBV5-1, the J call TRBJ2-3, with D perhaps TRBD1 (8 bases). Germline V CDR1 and CDR2: SGHRS, YFSETQ. The CDR3 covers 16 residues. V was trimmed by 0 bases and J by 3 bases, leaving 14 bases between them. The DNA for the CDR3 is TGCGCCAGCAGCTTGGTGACAGGGGAGGGAACAGATACGCAGTATTTT. Translating it yields CASSLVTGEGTDTQYF.

This clone came up a few times. This chain connects TRBV9 to TRBJ2-1; no firm D call. The V and J ends lost 0 bases and 4 bases respectively, with 5 bases between them. The CDR3 runs 13 residues. From germline, CDR1 is SGDLS and CDR2 YYNGEE. The CDR3 sequence: CASSVGDYNEQFF. For the CDR3, the DNA is TGTGCCAGCAGCGTAGGGGATTACAATGAGCAGTTCTTC.

V is TRBV27 and J is TRBJ2-7; 13 bases are shared with TRBD2. V dropped 5 bases and J dropped 4; count of bases not matched to a gene: 8. CDR1 and CDR2 (germline): MNHEY, SMNVEV (reference sequence). The CDR3 runs 16 residues. The CDR3 is CASSRQGTSGNYEQYF. CDR3 DNA: TGTGCCAGCAGTCGCCAGGGGACTAGCGGGAATTACGAGCAGTACTTC.

The chain carries TRBV5-1 and TRBJ2-2; TRBD2 matches at 10 bases. J was trimmed by 3 bases and V by 4 bases; bases with no gene match: 9. The CDR3 has 17 amino acids. Per germline, CDR1 SGHRS and CDR2 YFSETQ. This chain's CDR3 is CASSVTSGTRDTGELFF. The CDR3 nucleotides read TGCGCCAGCAGCGTTACTAGCGGGACTAGAGACACCGGGGAGCTGTTTTTT.